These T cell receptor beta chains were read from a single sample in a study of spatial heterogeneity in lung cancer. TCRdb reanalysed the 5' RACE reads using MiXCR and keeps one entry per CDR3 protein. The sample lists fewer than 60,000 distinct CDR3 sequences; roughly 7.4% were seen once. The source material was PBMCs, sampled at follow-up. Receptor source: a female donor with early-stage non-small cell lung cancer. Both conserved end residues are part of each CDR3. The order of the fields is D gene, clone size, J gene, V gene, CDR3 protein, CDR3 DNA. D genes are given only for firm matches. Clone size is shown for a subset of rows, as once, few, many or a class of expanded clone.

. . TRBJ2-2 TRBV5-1 CASSKEIGENTGELFF TGCGCCAGCAGCAAAGAAATTGGGGAGAACACCGGGGAGCTGTTTTTT
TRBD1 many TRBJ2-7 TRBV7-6 CASSLVPGQGTTTRPVEQYF TGTGCCAGCAGCTTAGTTCCGGGACAGGGAACAACCACCCGTCCGGTCGAGCAGTACTTC
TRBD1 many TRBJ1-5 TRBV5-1 CASSLAGTGNQPQHF TGCGCCAGCAGCTTGGCCGGGACAGGGAATCAGCCCCAGCATTTT
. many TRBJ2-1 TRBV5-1 CASSLGGFSYNEQFF TGCGCCAGCAGCTTAGGGGGGTTCTCCTACAATGAGCAGTTCTTC
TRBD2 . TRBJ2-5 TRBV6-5 CASSYSAGGAQETQYF TGTGCCAGCAGTTACTCAGCGGGGGGTGCTCAAGAGACCCAGTACTTC
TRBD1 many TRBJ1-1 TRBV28 CASRSGGWGNTEAFF TGTGCCAGCAGATCAGGGGGCTGGGGGAACACTGAAGCTTTCTTT
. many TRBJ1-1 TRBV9 CASSPRLTTEAFF TGTGCCAGCAGCCCCCGACTGACCACTGAAGCTTTCTTT
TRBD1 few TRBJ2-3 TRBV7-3 CASSRQGGGEDTQYF TGTGCCAGCAGCAGACAGGGTGGAGGTGAGGATACGCAGTATTTT
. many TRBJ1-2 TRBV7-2 CASSRMTAPSNYGYTF TGTGCCAGCAGCCGAATGACAGCCCCATCTAACTATGGCTACACCTTC
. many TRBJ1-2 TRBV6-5 CASSPPDTGRGYTF TGTGCCAGCAGTCCCCCCGACACGGGTCGGGGCTACACCTTC
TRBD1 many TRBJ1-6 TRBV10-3 CAISGQGSNSPLHF TGTGCCATCAGTGGACAGGGGAGTAATTCACCCCTCCACTTT
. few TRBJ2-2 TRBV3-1 CASSRSANTGELFF TGTGCCAGCAGTCGCTCAGCGAACACCGGGGAGCTGTTTTTT
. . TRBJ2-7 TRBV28 CASLPGGEVTYEQYF TGTGCCAGCCTCCCAGGGGGGGAGGTGACATACGAGCAGTACTTC
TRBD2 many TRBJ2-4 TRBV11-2 CASSLAVAGGLAKNIQYF TGTGCCAGCAGCTTAGCGGTAGCGGGGGGCCTAGCCAAAAACATTCAGTACTTC
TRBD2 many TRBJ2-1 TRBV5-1 CASSREAGDEQFF TGCGCCAGCAGCCGGGAGGCGGGGGATGAGCAGTTCTTC
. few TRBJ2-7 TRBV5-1 CASSLAGLLEQYF TGCGCCAGCAGCTTGGCCGGACTGCTCGAGCAGTACTTC
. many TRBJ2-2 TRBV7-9 CASRQTDTGELFF TGTGCCAGCAGGCAAACAGACACCGGGGAGCTGTTTTTT
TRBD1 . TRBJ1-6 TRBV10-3 CAISEGTGQLVLHF TGTGCCATCAGTGAGGGGACAGGTCAATTGGTCCTCCACTTT
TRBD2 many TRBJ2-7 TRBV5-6 CASSLKRGHSYEQYF TGTGCCAGCAGCTTGAAGCGGGGGCACTCCTACGAGCAGTACTTC
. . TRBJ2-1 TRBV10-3 CAIRESPRNGQFF TGTGCCATCAGAGAGAGCCCTCGAAATGGGCAGTTCTTC
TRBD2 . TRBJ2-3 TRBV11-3 CASSLFRSSGDADTQYF TGTGCCAGCAGCCTCTTTCGTTCTAGCGGGGATGCAGATACGCAGTATTTT
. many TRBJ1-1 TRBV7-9 CASSLEAGRNTEAFF TGTGCCAGCAGCTTAGAGGCGGGGCGCAACACTGAAGCTTTCTTT
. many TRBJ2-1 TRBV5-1 CASSLQPEGPYNEQFF TGCGCCAGCAGTCTACAGCCGGAAGGCCCATACAATGAGCAGTTCTTC
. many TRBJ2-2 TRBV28 CASSPRRNGELFF TGTGCCAGCAGCCCGCGAAGGAACGGGGAGCTGTTTTTT
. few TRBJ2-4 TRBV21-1 CASRSRGEAKNIQYF TGTGCCAGCAGGTCCAGGGGGGAGGCCAAAAACATTCAGTACTTC
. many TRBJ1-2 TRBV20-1 CSANRDNYGYTF TGCAGTGCTAACAGGGATAACTATGGCTACACCTTC
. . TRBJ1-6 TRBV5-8 CASSLLQGYSPLHF TGTGCCAGCAGCTTGCTACAGGGCTATTCACCCCTCCACTTT
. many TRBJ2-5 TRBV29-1 CSVARGGETQYF TGCAGCGTTGCTAGGGGAGGAGAGACCCAGTACTTC
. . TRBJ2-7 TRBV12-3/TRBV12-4 CASSYGQGGYEQYF TGTGCCAGCAGTTATGGGCAGGGGGGCTACGAGCAGTACTTC
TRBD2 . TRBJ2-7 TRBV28 CASSSPNLRTSGLHEQYF TGTGCCAGCAGTTCGCCCAACCTTAGGACTAGCGGGTTACACGAGCAGTACTTC
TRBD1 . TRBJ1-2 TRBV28 CASSFPLGTENYGYTF TGTGCCAGCAGTTTCCCTCTCGGGACAGAGAACTATGGCTACACCTTC
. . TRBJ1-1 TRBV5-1 CASSPQGPVNTEAFF TGCGCCAGCAGCCCCCAGGGACCCGTGAACACTGAAGCTTTCTTT
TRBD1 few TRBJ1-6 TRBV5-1 CASSIGQGASSPLHF TGCGCCAGCAGCATCGGACAGGGGGCGAGCTCACCCCTCCACTTT
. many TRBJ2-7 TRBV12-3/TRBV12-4 CASSRSGGLVYEQYF TGTGCCAGCAGCCGCTCCGGGGGGCTCGTCTACGAGCAGTACTTC
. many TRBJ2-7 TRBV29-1 CSVEGGRDTPHYEQYF TGCAGCGTTGAGGGGGGCCGAGACACTCCCCACTACGAGCAGTACTTC
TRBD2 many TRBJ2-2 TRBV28 CASSRGDQMAGELFF TGTGCCAGCAGCCGGGGGGATCAGATGGCCGGGGAGCTGTTTTTT
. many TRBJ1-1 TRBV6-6 CASRLRNMNTEAFF TGTGCCAGCAGGTTGCGGAATATGAACACTGAAGCTTTCTTT
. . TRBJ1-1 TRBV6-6 CASSSPGVVGRTEAFF TGTGCCAGCAGTAGCCCAGGGGTAGTTGGACGAACTGAAGCTTTCTTT
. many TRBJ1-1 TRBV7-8 CASGLGDTEAFF TGTGCCAGCGGCTTGGGAGACACTGAAGCTTTCTTT
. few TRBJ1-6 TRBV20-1 CSAPDTLKFPLHF TGCAGTGCGCCGGACACTTTGAAATTTCCCCTCCACTTT
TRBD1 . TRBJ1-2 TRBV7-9 CASSFLPGQDSSNYGYTF TGTGCCAGCAGCTTCCTCCCGGGACAGGACTCTTCTAACTATGGCTACACCTTC
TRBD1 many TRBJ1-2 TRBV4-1 CASSLGTAVGGYTF TGCGCCAGCAGCCTCGGGACAGCAGTAGGTGGCTACACCTTC
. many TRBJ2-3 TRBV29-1 CSADIADTQYF TGCAGCGCAGACATCGCGGATACGCAGTATTTT
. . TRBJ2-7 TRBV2 CASILDGAPVEQYF TGTGCCAGCATTCTGGACGGAGCTCCAGTCGAGCAGTACTTC
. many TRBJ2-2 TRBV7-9 CASSLSGELFF TGTGCCAGCAGCTTGTCCGGGGAGCTGTTTTTT
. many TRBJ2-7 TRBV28 CASSPIDREDYEQYF TGTGCCAGCAGTCCAATCGACAGGGAGGACTACGAGCAGTACTTC
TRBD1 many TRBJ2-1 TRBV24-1 CATSDQVLGTGAYNEQFF TGTGCCACCAGTGACCAAGTACTCGGGACAGGCGCCTACAATGAGCAGTTCTTC
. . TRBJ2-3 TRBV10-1 CASSDGTPTQYF TGCGCCAGCAGTGATGGGACCCCCACGCAGTATTTT
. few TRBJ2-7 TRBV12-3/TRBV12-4 CASSLALNEQYF TGTGCCAGCAGTTTAGCGCTGAACGAGCAGTACTTC
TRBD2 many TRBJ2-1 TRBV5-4 CASSALAGAPGEQFF TGTGCCAGCAGCGCGTTAGCGGGGGCGCCGGGTGAGCAGTTCTTC
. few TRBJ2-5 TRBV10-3 CAISETGKGAETQYF TGTGCCATCAGTGAGACAGGGAAGGGAGCGGAGACCCAGTACTTC
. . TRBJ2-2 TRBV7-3 CASSLWLPNTGELFF TGTGCCAGCAGCTTATGGCTGCCGAACACCGGGGAGCTGTTTTTT
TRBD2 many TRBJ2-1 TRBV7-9 CASSLEGKVSGVNEQFF TGTGCCAGCAGCTTAGAGGGGAAGGTTAGCGGGGTGAATGAGCAGTTCTTC
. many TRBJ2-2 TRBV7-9 CASSSLRGGELFF TGTGCCAGCAGCTCCCTTCGCGGGGGGGAGCTGTTTTTT
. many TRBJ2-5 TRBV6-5 CASSQLTVPETQYF TGTGCCAGCAGTCAATTGACAGTTCCCGAGACCCAGTACTTC
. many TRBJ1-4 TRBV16 CASRQGPATNEKLFF TGTGCCAGCAGGCAGGGGCCTGCAACTAATGAAAAACTGTTTTTT